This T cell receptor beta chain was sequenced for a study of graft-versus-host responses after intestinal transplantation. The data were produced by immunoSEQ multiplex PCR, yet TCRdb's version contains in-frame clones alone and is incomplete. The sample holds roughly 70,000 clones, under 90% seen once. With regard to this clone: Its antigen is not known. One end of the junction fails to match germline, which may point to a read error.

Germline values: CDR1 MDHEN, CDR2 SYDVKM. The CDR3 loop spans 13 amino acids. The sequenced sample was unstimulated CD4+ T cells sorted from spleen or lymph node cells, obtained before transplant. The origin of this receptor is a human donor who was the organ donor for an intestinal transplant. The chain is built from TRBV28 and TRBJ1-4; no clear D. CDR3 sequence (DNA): TGTGCCAGCAGCGCCATGGTAGTTGAAAGACTGTTTTTT. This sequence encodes CASSAMVVERLFF. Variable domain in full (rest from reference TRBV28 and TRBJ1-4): DVKVTQSSRYLVKRTGEKVFLECVQDMDHENMFWYRQDPGLGLRLIYFSYDVKMKEKGDIPEGYSVSREKKERFSLILESASTNQTSMYLCASSAMVVERLFFGSGTQLSVL.